The T cell receptor (beta chain) under discussion was sequenced for a study of blood T cells in healthy people across ages. A sample-barcoded 5' primer and a J-beta primer mix were used in a second PCR of roughly 6 to 11 cycles. Every molecule of cDNA carried a tag from a template-switch adaptor with 12 random nucleotides. TCRdb independently ran MiXCR on the 5' RACE reads; one entry per CDR3 protein. The repertoire holds fewer than 1,000,000 distinct CDR3 sequences, with around 42% as singletons. V was cut by 4 bases and J by 7 bases, with 11 bases left in between. The CDR3 has 13 residues. Germline V lookup: CDR1 MNHNY, CDR2 SVGAGI (reference sequence). Study observations and caveats: A strong correlation was seen between TCR beta diversity and naive T cell percentage.

Each sample yielded at least 6 million isolated PBMCs. Samples each had at least 6 micrograms of total RNA extracted. As concerns this clonotype: The antigen is not known.

V and J are TRBV6-6 and TRBJ1-5; D is unresolved. Material for sequencing was blood. The receptor's source is a man in his sixties in good health. The chain's CDR3 is CASSLREGQPQHF. CDR3 nucleotides: TGTGCCAGCAGTTTGAGGGAGGGACAGCCCCAGCATTTT.